The clone carrying this TCR beta chain was counted only a few times. The entirety of the isolated RNA underwent reverse transcription, so expressed TCRB transcripts were sequenced. This table comes from immunoSEQ multiplex PCR, and its TCRdb copy is limited to in-frame clones, with some not included. The table lists around 150,000 clones, around 8% of them singletons. Germline V CDR1 and CDR2: SGHDT, YYEEEE. CDR3 size: 14 residues. V shed 4 bases, J shed 5 bases, and the junction held 7 bases outside the gene matches. These data come from a study of beta chain features in type 1 diabetes. Material for sequencing was central memory CD4+ T cells from blood. The V and J genes are TRBV5-6 and TRBJ2-5, with 8 nucleotides matching TRBD1. This receptor was obtained from a man aged 18-30 years in good health. The CDR3 DNA follows: TGTGCCAGCAGCCGACAGGGGACGAGGGAGACCCAGTACTTC. Translating it yields CASSRQGTRETQYF. Full variable domain (outside the CDR3, taken from reference TRBV5-6 and TRBJ2-5): DAGVTQSPTHLIKTRGQQVTLRCSPKSGHDTVSWYQQALGQGPQFIFQYYEEEERQRGNFPDRFSGHQFPNYSSELNVNALLLGDSALYLCASSRQGTRETQYFGPGTRLLVL.